A selection of T cell receptor beta chains follows, all from one sample in a study of shared clonotypes between healthy human individuals. Repertoires were generated with immunoSEQ multiplex PCR, while TCRdb's copy carries only in-frame clones and drops some. The sample shows 2 million to 2.5 million clones, just over 90% of them seen only once. The sample was naive CD4+ T cells from PBMCs. Receptors originate from a man aged 18 to 30 in good health. Some clones in this sample may be carry-over from other donors' samples. Each CDR3 is given without its conserved first and last residue. Each record gives: CDR3 protein, V gene, J gene.

CDR3 protein: ASSKAVNTEAF
V gene: TRBV7-3
J gene: TRBJ1-1

CDR3 protein: ASSYRDMSMGGAKNIQY
V gene: TRBV7-2
J gene: TRBJ2-4

CDR3 protein: ASSQNRGENTEAF
V gene: TRBV18
J gene: TRBJ1-1

CDR3 protein: ASSLFRLAVQETQY
V gene: TRBV11-2
J gene: TRBJ2-5

CDR3 protein: ASRQSRDRFTDTQY
V gene: TRBV13
J gene: TRBJ2-3

CDR3 protein: ASTADPGPYNEQF
V gene: TRBV5-4
J gene: TRBJ2-1

CDR3 protein: SVENPDRRDEQY
V gene: TRBV29-1
J gene: NA

CDR3 protein: ASSFRAEAF
V gene: TRBV7-9
J gene: TRBJ1-1

CDR3 protein: ASSLREDQPQH
V gene: TRBV7-9
J gene: TRBJ1-5

CDR3 protein: ASSPAGGPGETQY
V gene: TRBV18
J gene: TRBJ2-5

CDR3 protein: ASSVDSRGSTEAF
V gene: TRBV9
J gene: TRBJ1-1

CDR3 protein: ASSEAGGGSYT
V gene: TRBV7-8
J gene: TRBJ1-2

CDR3 protein: ASGSTSGYEQY
V gene: TRBV28
J gene: NA

CDR3 protein: ASSVQGNQPQH
V gene: TRBV19
J gene: TRBJ1-5

CDR3 protein: SARGGEAF
V gene: TRBV20-1
J gene: TRBJ1-1

CDR3 protein: ASSDFGTISYNEQF
V gene: TRBV25-1
J gene: TRBJ2-1

CDR3 protein: ASSLLAGGPSSTGELF
V gene: TRBV5-1
J gene: TRBJ2-2

CDR3 protein: ASSQNKYEGRRSEDTQY
V gene: TRBV4-1
J gene: TRBJ2-3

CDR3 protein: ASSPPWDTEAF
V gene: TRBV28
J gene: TRBJ1-1

CDR3 protein: ASSRAGGYEQY
V gene: TRBV28
J gene: TRBJ2-7

CDR3 protein: ASSPPRGGIYGYT
V gene: TRBV7-9
J gene: TRBJ1-2

CDR3 protein: ASSGPYEQY
V gene: TRBV27
J gene: TRBJ2-7

CDR3 protein: ASSALGQMNTEAF
V gene: TRBV7-2
J gene: TRBJ1-1

CDR3 protein: ASREDRGSNQPQH
V gene: TRBV2
J gene: TRBJ1-5

CDR3 protein: ASSGGTSGLDNEQF
V gene: TRBV9
J gene: TRBJ2-1

CDR3 protein: ASSPSVTDTQY
V gene: TRBV11-2
J gene: TRBJ2-3

CDR3 protein: ASSLRGSYEQY
V gene: TRBV7-2
J gene: TRBJ2-7

CDR3 protein: SAQGASYEKLF
V gene: TRBV29-1
J gene: TRBJ1-4

CDR3 protein: ASSLTGYYEQY
V gene: TRBV28
J gene: TRBJ2-7

CDR3 protein: ASSTWDTGGTEAF
V gene: TRBV7-9
J gene: TRBJ1-1

CDR3 protein: ASRERGSSYEQY
V gene: TRBV6-6
J gene: TRBJ2-7

CDR3 protein: ASSQAGSNEGLF
V gene: TRBV16
J gene: TRBJ1-4

CDR3 protein: ASSGGQGGRPQH
V gene: TRBV9
J gene: TRBJ1-5

CDR3 protein: AIRDRENSEAF
V gene: TRBV10-3
J gene: TRBJ1-1

CDR3 protein: ASSSETGAGELF
V gene: TRBV6-6
J gene: TRBJ2-2

CDR3 protein: ASSPPGREGGYT
V gene: TRBV18
J gene: TRBJ1-2

CDR3 protein: ASSFLGRNTEAF
V gene: TRBV7-2
J gene: TRBJ1-1

CDR3 protein: ASSRQGSTEAF
V gene: TRBV19
J gene: TRBJ1-1

CDR3 protein: ASSQDQTGVMALF
V gene: TRBV4-3
J gene: TRBJ1-4

CDR3 protein: ASSDRALGNTIY
V gene: TRBV2
J gene: TRBJ1-3

CDR3 protein: ASSLTGGPYNEQF
V gene: TRBV7-9
J gene: TRBJ2-1

CDR3 protein: ATSDQRASYEQY
V gene: TRBV15
J gene: TRBJ2-7

CDR3 protein: ASRLTGAMETQY
V gene: TRBV6-1
J gene: TRBJ2-5

CDR3 protein: ASSPIGQGDFGEQY
V gene: TRBV5-8
J gene: TRBJ2-7

CDR3 protein: SARPGPRSYEQY
V gene: TRBV29-1
J gene: TRBJ2-7

CDR3 protein: ASSLAGGGRTDTQY
V gene: TRBV5-4
J gene: TRBJ2-3

CDR3 protein: ASSPPSSYEQY
V gene: TRBV18
J gene: TRBJ2-7

CDR3 protein: ASSLDTRGNTEAF
V gene: TRBV6-1
J gene: TRBJ1-1

CDR3 protein: ASSLAPGLGNYEQY
V gene: TRBV5-4
J gene: TRBJ2-7

CDR3 protein: ASSLYGNGGSDYEQY
V gene: TRBV27
J gene: TRBJ2-7

CDR3 protein: ASSLERSSYNEQF
V gene: TRBV7-9
J gene: TRBJ2-1

CDR3 protein: ASSKWGARGAGELF
V gene: TRBV21-1
J gene: TRBJ2-2

CDR3 protein: ASSLGGSAQETQY
V gene: TRBV7-9
J gene: TRBJ2-5

CDR3 protein: ASSRAGVGETQY
V gene: TRBV7-2
J gene: TRBJ2-5

CDR3 protein: ASSLWKFDVAKNIQY
V gene: TRBV28
J gene: TRBJ2-4

CDR3 protein: ATIGTSAVNIQY
V gene: TRBV28
J gene: TRBJ2-4

CDR3 protein: ASSRPWGAVNSPLH
V gene: TRBV28
J gene: TRBJ1-6

CDR3 protein: ASSLAGQYYGYT
V gene: TRBV5-1
J gene: TRBJ1-2

CDR3 protein: ASSPRRGGAYNEQF
V gene: TRBV19
J gene: TRBJ2-1